These 6 T cell receptor beta chains were all obtained from the same sample, sequenced in a study of CD8 T cells in ankylosing spondylitis. TCRdb itself ran the 5' RACE reads through MiXCR, one entry per CDR3 protein. The table includes around 150,000 distinct CDR3 sequences, around 16% detected once. The sequenced material came from blood, either unsorted or a sorted T cell fraction (not recorded which). Every receptor here comes from a male donor with ankylosing spondylitis or in good health (not recorded which).

This clonotype appeared a few times. As DNA, the CDR3 is TGTGCCAGCAGTTTATTACAGGGGGTTCATCAGCCCCAGCATTTT. Translated: CASSLLQGVHQPQHF. The chain links TRBV28 to TRBJ1-5, with 8 bases that match TRBD1. The trim removed 1 base at V and 5 bases at J, leaving 4 bases unmatched. The V gene's germline CDR1 is MDHEN and CDR2 SYDVKM. CDR3 length: 15 amino acids. The variable domain in full, with the rest retrieved from reference TRBV28 and TRBJ1-5, is DVKVTQSSRYLVKRTGEKVFLECVQDMDHENMFWYRQDPGLGLRLIYFSYDVKMKEKGDIPEGYSVSREKKERFSLILESASTNQTSMYLCASSLLQGVHQPQHFGDGTRLSIL.

The rearrangement links TRBV3-1 to TRBJ2-7; TRBD1 agrees at 9 bases. The CDR3 runs 16 residues. Unmatched junction bases numbered 6, after V lost 0 bases and J lost 3 bases. Germline values: CDR1 LGHDT, CDR2 YNNKEL (reference sequence). The CDR3 DNA is TGTGCCAGCAGCCAAGATGGGGACAGGGATATCTACGAGCAGTACTTC. Protein product: CASSQDGDRDIYEQYF.

The V call is TRBV5-5, the J call TRBJ2-3; TRBD1 is a possible D gene (6 bases). Germline V CDR1 and CDR2: SGHKS, YYEKEE (reference sequence). V was cut by 2 bases and J by 0 bases, with 13 bases left in between. The CDR3 sequence is 16 residues long. CDR3 bases: TGTGCCAGCAGCTTCACACAGGGATCTAGCACAGATACGCAGTATTTT. It codes for CASSFTQGSSTDTQYF.

This clonotype has a handful of counts. The gene calls are TRBV5-1 and TRBJ2-1; TRBD1 or TRBD2 may be the D gene (5 bases each). CDR1 is SGHRS, CDR2 YFSETQ, per germline. Trimming stripped 5 bases from V and 2 bases from J, with 23 bases between. The CDR3 is 18 residues long. Here the CDR3 reads CASSQDSRGVKTYNEQFF. CDR3 in DNA: TGCGCCAGCAGTCAAGATTCCCGGGGCGTCAAGACCTACAATGAGCAGTTCTTC.

This clonotype was found many times. V and J are TRBV20-1 and TRBJ2-1; no reliable D call. This CDR3 has 14 residues. The germline gives CDR1 DFQATT, CDR2 SNEGSKA (reference sequence). V dropped 4 bases and J dropped 7 bases, with 17 bases sitting between them. This CDR3 is CSATEPNRLNEQFF. CDR3 nucleotide sequence: TGCAGTGCTACCGAGCCCAACCGTCTGAATGAGCAGTTCTTC.

This clonotype was seen a handful of times. V and J are TRBV28 and TRBJ1-5; 8 bases align to TRBD1. CDR1 and CDR2 (germline): MDHEN, SYDVKM. This CDR3 is built from 17 residues. V gave up 11 bases and J gave up 6 bases; unmatched junction bases: 21. CDR3 loop: CARDSEEQGVQSQPQHF. Here the CDR3 DNA reads TGTGCCCGCGATTCGGAGGAACAGGGGGTTCAAAGTCAGCCCCAGCATTTT.